This is a list of T cell receptor beta chains from one sample in a study of beta chain features in type 1 diabetes. Some clones are missing from TCRdb's copy, which holds only in-frame ones; the method was immunoSEQ multiplex PCR. This sample carries 250,000 to 350,000 clones, approximately 16% of them seen once, and the ten largest clones take 0.015% to 0.017%. Sequenced input: naive CD4+ T cells from blood. These receptors all stem from a man between 18 and 29 years old with type 1 diabetes. Both conserved end residues are part of each CDR3. A D gene is named only where the DNA matches it firmly. Size is omitted from some rows. Given values are once, few, many or a class for expanded clones.

>-|TRBJ1-5|TRBV6-6|-
CASRATGLYSNQPQHF
TGTGCCAGCAGGGCGACAGGACTTTACAGCAATCAGCCCCAGCATTTT
>-|TRBJ1-1|TRBV30|few
CAWSVFGRLNTEAFF
TGTGCCTGGAGTGTATTTGGCCGTTTGAACACTGAAGCTTTCTTT
>TRBD1|TRBJ1-1|TRBV5-5|-
CASSLRTGKNTEAFF
TGTGCCAGCAGCCTAAGGACAGGGAAGAACACTGAAGCTTTCTTT
>-|TRBJ1-1|TRBV5-1|few
CASSLQSQNTEAFF
TGCGCCAGCAGCTTACAGAGTCAGAACACTGAAGCTTTCTTT
>-|TRBJ1-1|TRBV19|-
CASSTGFRGLGAFF
TGTGCCAGTAGTACGGGATTTAGGGGACTGGGAGCTTTCTTT
>-|TRBJ2-5|TRBV5-1|few
CASTGDETQYF
TGCGCCAGCACGGGGGACGAGACCCAGTACTTC
>TRBD1|TRBJ2-7|TRBV29-1|-
CSVTRDRAAYEQYF
TGCAGCGTGACCCGGGACAGGGCCGCTTACGAGCAGTACTTC
>-|TRBJ2-7|TRBV6-1|-
CASSGQLYEQYF
TGTGCCAGCAGCGGACAGCTCTACGAGCAGTACTTC
>TRBD1|TRBJ2-7|TRBV28|few
CASRDEGQGSSYEQYF
TGTGCCAGCAGGGACGAGGGACAGGGGAGCTCCTACGAGCAGTACTTC
>TRBD2|TRBJ2-5|TRBV5-4|-
CASSLISGRGLETQYF
TGTGCCAGCAGCTTGATAAGCGGGAGAGGGTTGGAGACCCAGTACTTC
>-|TRBJ2-1|TRBV30|few
CAWARAYNEQFF
TGTGCATGGGCCAGGGCCTACAATGAGCAGTTCTTC
>-|TRBJ2-7|TRBV14|-
CASSPSTYEQYF
TGTGCCAGCAGCCCATCCACCTACGAGCAGTACTTC
>TRBD1|TRBJ2-7|TRBV7-9|few
CASSFRDRRYEQYF
TGTGCCAGCAGCTTCCGGGACAGGAGATACGAGCAGTACTTC
>-|TRBJ2-3|TRBV6-5|-
CASRRRTDTQYF
TGTGCCAGCCGGAGGAGAACAGATACGCAGTATTTT
>-|TRBJ2-7|TRBV6-5|-
CASSYSWQDSYEQYF
TGTGCCAGCAGTTACTCGTGGCAGGACTCCTACGAGCAGTACTTC
>TRBD2|TRBJ2-1|TRBV5-6|few
CASSLAAGSGGDYNEQFF
TGTGCCAGCAGCTTGGCCGCGGGTAGCGGGGGGGACTACAATGAGCAGTTCTTC